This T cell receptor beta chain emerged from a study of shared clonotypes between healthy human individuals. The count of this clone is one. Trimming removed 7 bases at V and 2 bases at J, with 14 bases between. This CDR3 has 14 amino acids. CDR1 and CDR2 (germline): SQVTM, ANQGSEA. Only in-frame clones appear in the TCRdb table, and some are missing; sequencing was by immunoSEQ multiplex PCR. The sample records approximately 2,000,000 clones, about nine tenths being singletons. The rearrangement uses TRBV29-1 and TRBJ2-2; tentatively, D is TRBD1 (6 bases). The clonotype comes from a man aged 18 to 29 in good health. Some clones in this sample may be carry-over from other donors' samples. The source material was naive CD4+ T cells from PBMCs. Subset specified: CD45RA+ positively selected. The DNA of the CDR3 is TGCAGCGCCGAGGACAGCATTAACACCGGGGAGCTGTTTTTT. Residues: CSAEDSINTGELFF.